This TCR beta chain appears in the sequencing data of a study of blood T cells in healthy people across ages. With a J-beta primer mix and a sample-barcoded 5' primer, a second PCR ran about 7 to 11 cycles. One entry per CDR3 protein, called by TCRdb with MiXCR from the 5' RACE reads. The table shows over a million distinct CDR3 sequences, with 42% occurring only once. This clonotype came up a few times. What it binds is unknown. Trimming took 2 bases from V and 0 from J; bases not matched to a gene: 8. The CDR3 has 17 amino acids. Each individual donor underwent a draw of ten milliliters of peripheral blood. Researchers report isolating at least 7 million PBMCs per sample. Whole-study findings and limits: CMV infection status of these donors was not known.

The sequencing sample was made of blood. This clonotype was obtained from a young woman in good health. The rearrangement joins TRBV12-3 or TRBV12-4 to TRBJ2-5; 8 bases agree with TRBD2. CDR3: CASSLSVTSANQETQYF. The DNA of the CDR3 is TGTGCCAGCAGTTTATCCGTGACTAGCGCGAACCAAGAGACCCAGTACTTC.